Ten or more counts support the clone carrying this T cell receptor (beta chain). Its antigen is unidentified. Libraries of TCR beta came from iRepertoire HTBI primers plus Arm-PCR of CDR3 regions. TCRdb ran MiXCR on the multiplex PCR reads and lists one entry per CDR3 protein. The sample lists about 470,000 distinct CDR3 sequences, around 20% occurring once. These data are taken from a study of regulatory T cells in long-lasting Graves disease. Study as a whole: A definition of persistent Graves' disease required over 5 years of antithyroid drugs plus positive TSH receptor antibodies.

Specified time point: persistent/refractory GD, antithyroid drugs over 5 years with positive TRAb. RNA isolated from PBMCs was used to make the TCR library. Each patient gave approximately 9.6 milliliters of EDTA-anticoagulated peripheral blood. CDR1 is SGHTA, CDR2 FQGNSA, per germline. This CDR3 comprises 13 residues. Study-wide findings and caveats: Relative to new patients (roughly 950), persistent patients exhibited greater sharing of public clonotypes (2,741). Accuracy might have suffered from few samples.

The sequencing used peripheral blood mononuclear cells (PBMCs), collected when the disease was refractory, from a patient treated with antithyroid drugs. The clonotype was recovered from a female donor with Graves disease. The rearrangement links TRBV7-2 to TRBJ1-4, with D possibly matching TRBD1 (5 bases). In DNA, the CDR3 is TGTGCTTGGGGAGATCCGGGGGACGAAAAACTGTTTTTT. It specifies CAWGDPGDEKLFF.